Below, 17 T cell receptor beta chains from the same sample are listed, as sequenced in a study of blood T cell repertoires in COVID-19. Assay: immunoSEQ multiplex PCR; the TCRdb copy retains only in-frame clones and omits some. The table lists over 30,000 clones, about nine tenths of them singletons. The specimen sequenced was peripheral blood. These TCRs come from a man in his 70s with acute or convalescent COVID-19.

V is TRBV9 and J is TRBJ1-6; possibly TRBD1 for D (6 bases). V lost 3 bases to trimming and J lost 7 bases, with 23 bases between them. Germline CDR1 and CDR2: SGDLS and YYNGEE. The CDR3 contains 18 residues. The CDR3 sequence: CASSARGAGGVGNSPLHF. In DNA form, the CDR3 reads TGTGCCAGCAGCGCCAGAGGGGCGGGGGGCGTCGGAAATTCACCCCTCCACTTT.

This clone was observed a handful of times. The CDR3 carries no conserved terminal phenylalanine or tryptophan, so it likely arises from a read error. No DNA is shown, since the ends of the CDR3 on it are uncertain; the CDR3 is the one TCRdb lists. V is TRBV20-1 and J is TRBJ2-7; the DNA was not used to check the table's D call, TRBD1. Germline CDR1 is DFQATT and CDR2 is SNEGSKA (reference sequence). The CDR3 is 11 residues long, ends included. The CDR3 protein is CSARADRDCVL.

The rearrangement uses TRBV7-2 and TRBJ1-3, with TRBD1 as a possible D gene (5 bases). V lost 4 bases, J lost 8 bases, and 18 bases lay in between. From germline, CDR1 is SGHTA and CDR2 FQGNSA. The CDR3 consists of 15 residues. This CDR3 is CASSSRPGEPYTIYF. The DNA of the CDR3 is TGTGCCAGCAGCTCCCGCCCGGGGGAACCCTACACCATATATTTT.

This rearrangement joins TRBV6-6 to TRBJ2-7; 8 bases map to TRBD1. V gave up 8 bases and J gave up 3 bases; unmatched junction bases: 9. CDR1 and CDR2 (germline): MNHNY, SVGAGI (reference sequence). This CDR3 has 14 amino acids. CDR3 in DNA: TGTGCCAGCCAAAGGGACAGGCTGTACTACGAGCAGTACTTC. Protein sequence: CASQRDRLYYEQYF.

CDR3 residues: CSVKQGIETQYF. Here the CDR3 DNA reads TGCAGCGTGAAACAGGGGATAGAGACCCAGTACTTC. The chain has TRBV29-1 and TRBJ2-5; 7 bases agree with TRBD1. The CDR3 spans 12 residues. After removal of 6 bases from V and 4 bases from J, the junction contained 5 bases not matched to a gene. CDR1 and CDR2 (germline): SQVTM, ANQGSEA.

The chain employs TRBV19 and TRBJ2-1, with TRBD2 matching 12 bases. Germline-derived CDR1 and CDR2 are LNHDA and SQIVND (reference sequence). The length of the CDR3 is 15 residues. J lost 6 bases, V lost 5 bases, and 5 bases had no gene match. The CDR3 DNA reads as TGTGCCAGTAGTCCGCTAGCGGGAGGGGGCAATGAGCAGTTCTTC. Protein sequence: CASSPLAGGGNEQFF.

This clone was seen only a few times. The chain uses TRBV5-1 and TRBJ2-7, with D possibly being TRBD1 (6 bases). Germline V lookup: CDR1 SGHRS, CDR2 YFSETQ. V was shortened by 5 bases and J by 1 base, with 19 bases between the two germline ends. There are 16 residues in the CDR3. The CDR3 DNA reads TGCGCCAGCAGTTTAAGGACAGTCCCCCGTTCCTACGAGCAGTACTTC. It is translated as CASSLRTVPRSYEQYF.

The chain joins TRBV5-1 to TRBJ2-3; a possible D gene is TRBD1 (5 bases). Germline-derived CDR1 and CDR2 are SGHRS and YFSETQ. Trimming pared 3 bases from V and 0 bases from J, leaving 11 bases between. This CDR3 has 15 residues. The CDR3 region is CASSSQDSSTDTQYF. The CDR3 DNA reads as TGCGCCAGCAGCTCTCAAGACAGTAGCACAGATACGCAGTATTTT.

The CDR3 loop is CASSQTSGSSLHEQFF. The CDR3 DNA sequence: TGTGCCAGCAGCCAGACTAGCGGGAGTTCGTTGCATGAGCAGTTCTTC. The chain recombines TRBV7-3 with TRBJ2-1, with TRBD2 matching 12 bases. The germline CDR1 and CDR2 sequences are SGHTA and FQGTGA. The CDR3 totals 16 residues. Trimming at V came to 5 bases and at J to 8 bases, leaving 10 bases not matched to a gene.

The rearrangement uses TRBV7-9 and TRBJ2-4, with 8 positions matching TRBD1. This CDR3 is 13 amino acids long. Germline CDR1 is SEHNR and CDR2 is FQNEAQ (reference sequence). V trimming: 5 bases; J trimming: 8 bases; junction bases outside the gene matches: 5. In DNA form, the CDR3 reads TGTGCCAGCAGCGGACAGGGCAGGGACATTCAGTACTTC. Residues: CASSGQGRDIQYF.

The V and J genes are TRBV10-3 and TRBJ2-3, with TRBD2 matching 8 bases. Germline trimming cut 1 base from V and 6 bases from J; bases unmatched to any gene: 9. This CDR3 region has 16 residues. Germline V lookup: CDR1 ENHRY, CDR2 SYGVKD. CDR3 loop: CAISEYGSGSGDTQYF. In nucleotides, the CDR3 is TGTGCCATCAGTGAGTATGGCAGCGGGAGCGGCGATACGCAGTATTTT.

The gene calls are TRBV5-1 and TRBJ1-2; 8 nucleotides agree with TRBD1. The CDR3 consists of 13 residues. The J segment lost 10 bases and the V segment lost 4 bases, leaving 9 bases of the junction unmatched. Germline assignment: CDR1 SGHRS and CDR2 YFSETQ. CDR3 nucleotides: TGCGCCAGCAGCCCCCGGACAGGGCTGGACTACACCTTC. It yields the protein CASSPRTGLDYTF.

The CDR3 region is CASRPGTGTGELFF. The CDR3 DNA reads TGTGCCAGTCGTCCCGGGACAGGGACCGGGGAGCTGTTTTTT. V usage is TRBV6-5 and J usage is TRBJ2-2; 9 bases map to TRBD1. Germline CDR1 MNHEY, CDR2 SVGAGI. Trimming cost V 9 bases and J 5 bases; bases outside gene matches: 7. The CDR3 length is 14 residues.

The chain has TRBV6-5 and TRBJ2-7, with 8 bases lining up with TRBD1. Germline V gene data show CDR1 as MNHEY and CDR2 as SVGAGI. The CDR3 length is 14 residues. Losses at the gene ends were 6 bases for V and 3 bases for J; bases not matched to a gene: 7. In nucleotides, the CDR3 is TGTGCCAGCAGCCTAGTAGGGACAGGCTACGAGCAGTACTTC. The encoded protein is CASSLVGTGYEQYF.

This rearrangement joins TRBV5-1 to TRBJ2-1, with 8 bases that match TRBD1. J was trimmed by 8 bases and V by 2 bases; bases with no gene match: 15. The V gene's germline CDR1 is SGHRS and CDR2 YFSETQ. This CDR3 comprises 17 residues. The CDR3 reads CASSFRGRISGFDEQFF. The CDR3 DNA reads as TGCGCCAGCAGCTTCAGGGGGCGCATTTCGGGGTTCGATGAGCAGTTCTTC.

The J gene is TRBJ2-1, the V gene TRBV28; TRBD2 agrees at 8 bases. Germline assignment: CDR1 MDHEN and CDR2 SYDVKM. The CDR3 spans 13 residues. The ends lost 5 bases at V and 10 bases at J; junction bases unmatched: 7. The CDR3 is CASSRRLAKEQFF. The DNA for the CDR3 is TGTGCCAGCAGTAGAAGACTAGCGAAGGAGCAGTTCTTC.

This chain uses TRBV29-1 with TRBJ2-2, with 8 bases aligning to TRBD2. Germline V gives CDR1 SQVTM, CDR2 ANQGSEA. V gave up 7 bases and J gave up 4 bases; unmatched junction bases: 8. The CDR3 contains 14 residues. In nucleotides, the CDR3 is TGCAGCGGGGGTAGCGGGGCCACCACCGGGGAGCTGTTTTTT. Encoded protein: CSGGSGATTGELFF.